This TCR beta chain was identified in a study of graft-versus-host responses after intestinal transplantation. Turning to the study itself: Recipients had multivisceral, liver-intestinal, or isolated intestinal transplants. Anti-thymocyte globulin induction preceded 2 to 4 years of tacrolimus and steroid maintenance in all recipients. Study-wide results and caveats: Early post-transplant declines in HvG were associated with peak levels of circulating GvH clones.

Profiled with immunoSEQ multiplex PCR; TCRdb holds only in-frame clones, not every one. The profile shows about 85,000 clones, approximately 90% of them singletons. This clone has only a few counts. The antigen is unknown. In the same sample, other DNA sequences code for this CDR3. The CDR3 covers 14 residues. The ends were cut back, 4 bases at V and 0 bases at J, with 9 bases in the middle. Germline assignment: CDR1 MGHRA and CDR2 YSYEKL. The gene calls are TRBV4-1 and TRBJ1-1, with D tentatively TRBD1 (5 bases). The receptor was derived from a human donor who was the organ donor for an intestinal transplant. The sample here was unstimulated CD8+ T cells sorted from spleen or lymph node cells, taken before transplant. The CDR3 spells CASSPDSLNTEAFF. CDR3 sequence (DNA): TGCGCCAGCAGCCCCGACAGCCTGAACACTGAAGCTTTCTTT.